The 5 T cell receptor beta chains listed next were all sequenced from one sample in a study of cytomegalovirus exposure and HLA in healthy donors. Primers for the PCR totalled 60 Vbeta and 13 Jbeta. Using immunoSEQ multiplex PCR, the repertoire was profiled, and TCRdb retains in-frame clones only, with some absent. Here the sample spans about 140,000 clones, around 90% being singletons. The sequenced material came from PBMCs. All receptors derive from a woman aged 40 to 50 in good health and CMV-seronegative.

This chain links TRBV11-3 with TRBJ2-5, with TRBD2 matching 10 bases. CDR1 SGHNT and CDR2 YENEEA come from the germline V gene. Losses at the gene ends were 0 bases for V and 0 bases for J; bases not matched to a gene: 13. This CDR3 region has 20 residues. CDR3 amino acids: CASSLDQGASGSLYQETQYF. The DNA of the CDR3 is TGTGCCAGCAGCTTAGATCAGGGGGCTAGCGGGAGCCTGTACCAAGAGACCCAGTACTTC.

Notes on this clone: A junction end diverges from the germline sequence, so it may reflect a read error. CDR3 sequence: CSSSLVGNTIYF. The CDR3 DNA reads TGTTCCAGCAGCTTAGTAGGAAACACCATATATTTT. This chain links TRBV7-9 with TRBJ1-3; D is unclear. CDR1 and CDR2 from the germline V gene are SEHNR and FQNEAQ (reference sequence). This CDR3 is 12 amino acids long.

The rearrangement uses TRBV28 and TRBJ1-3; 8 bases align to TRBD1. Germline V lookup: CDR1 MDHEN, CDR2 SYDVKM. This CDR3 is 13 amino acids long. J lost 4 bases, V lost 6 bases, and 2 bases had no gene match. This CDR3 reads CASRQGGGNTIYF. CDR3 DNA: TGTGCCAGCAGACAGGGGGGCGGAAACACCATATATTTT.

V usage is TRBV11-3 and J usage is TRBJ2-3, with TRBD2 identical over 8 bases. Germline V lookup: CDR1 SGHNT, CDR2 YENEEA. V trimming: 5 bases; J trimming: 1 base; junction bases outside the gene matches: 11. The length of the CDR3 is 17 residues. DNA of the CDR3: TGTGCCAGCAGCCCCGCCGGAGGGCGGGAGGGCACAGATACGCAGTATTTT. Amino acid sequence: CASSPAGGREGTDTQYF.

The V call is TRBV19, the J call TRBJ2-3; the match to TRBD2 covers 7 bases. There are 15 residues in the CDR3. The V gene's germline CDR1 is LNHDA and CDR2 SQIVND (reference sequence). V was pared by 5 bases and J by 6 bases, with 11 bases of the junction left unmatched. In nucleotides, the CDR3 is TGTGCCAGTAGTGAGTTGGGCGGGAGCGGGGATACGCAGTATTTT. Encoded protein: CASSELGGSGDTQYF. Full variable domain (rest looked up from reference TRBV19 and TRBJ2-3): DGGITQSPKYLFRKEGQNVTLSCEQNLNHDAMYWYRQDPGQGLRLIYYSQIVNDFQKGDIAEGYSVSREKKESFPLTVTSAQKNPTAFYLCASSELGGSGDTQYFGPGTRLTVL.